This T cell receptor (beta chain) was sequenced during a study of pediatric ulcerative colitis. Findings and limits, study-wide: Blood-rectal clonal overlap within each person was significantly higher in ulcerative colitis patients than controls. This repertoire reflects total lymphocytes rather than subpopulations like regulatory T cells. All ulcerative colitis patients, but no controls, carried a couple of rectal clonotypes.

Sequencing was at survey level. Profiling relied on immunoSEQ multiplex PCR, and the TCRdb table lists in-frame clones only, not all of them. This sample has about 12,000 clones, with roughly four fifths found just once. Comments on this clone: Its target is unknown.

During colonoscopy, one to two rectal pinch biopsies were collected. The sample comprised gut tissue. The TCR comes from a boy younger than 18 who was a control in a study of pediatric ulcerative colitis.

CDR3 bases: TGTGCTAGTGGTTCACTACTCATACAGTTCTTC. It specifies CASGSLLIQFF. The chain employs TRBV12-5 and TRBJ2-1; no definite D call. The V and J ends lost 4 bases and 13 bases respectively, with 11 bases between them. From germline, CDR1 is LGHNT and CDR2 FRNRAP. The CDR3 consists of 11 residues.